This paragraph reports one T cell receptor beta chain. V was trimmed by 6 bases and J by 4 bases, leaving 18 bases between them. This CDR3 comprises 15 residues. Germline V CDR1 and CDR2: SGHVS, FNYEAQ. The source of the sample is a study of tumor-infiltrating lymphocytes in oesophageal squamous cell carcinoma. TCRdb fed the PCR reads into MiXCR, producing one record per CDR3 protein. The table includes about 19,000 distinct CDR3 sequences, under 40% detected once. The specimen was blood. The chain joins TRBV7-6 to TRBJ2-5; D ambiguous. This clonotype originated in a male donor with esophageal squamous cell carcinoma. Here the CDR3 reads CASRLRHIPIETQYF. The CDR3 DNA follows: TGTGCCAGCAGACTCCGACACATACCTATAGAGACCCAGTACTTC.